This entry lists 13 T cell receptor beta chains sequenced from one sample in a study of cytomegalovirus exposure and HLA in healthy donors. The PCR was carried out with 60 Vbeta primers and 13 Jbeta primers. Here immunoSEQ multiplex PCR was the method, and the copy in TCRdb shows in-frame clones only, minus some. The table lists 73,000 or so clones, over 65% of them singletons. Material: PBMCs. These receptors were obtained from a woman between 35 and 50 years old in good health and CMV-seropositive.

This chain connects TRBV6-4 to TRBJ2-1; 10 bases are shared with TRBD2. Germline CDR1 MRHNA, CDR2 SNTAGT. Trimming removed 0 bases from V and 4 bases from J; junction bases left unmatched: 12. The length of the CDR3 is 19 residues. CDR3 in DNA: TGTGCCAGCAGTGACTCTGACCTGGCTAGCGGGGGTAATTACAATGAGCAGTTCTTC. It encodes CASSDSDLASGGNYNEQFF.

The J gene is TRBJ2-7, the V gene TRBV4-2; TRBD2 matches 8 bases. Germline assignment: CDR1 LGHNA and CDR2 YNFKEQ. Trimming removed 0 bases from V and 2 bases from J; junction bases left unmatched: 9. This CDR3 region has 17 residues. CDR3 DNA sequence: TGTGCCAGCAGCCAAGAAGTCAGCGGGGGCCATACCTACGAGCAGTACTTC. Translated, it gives CASSQEVSGGHTYEQYF.

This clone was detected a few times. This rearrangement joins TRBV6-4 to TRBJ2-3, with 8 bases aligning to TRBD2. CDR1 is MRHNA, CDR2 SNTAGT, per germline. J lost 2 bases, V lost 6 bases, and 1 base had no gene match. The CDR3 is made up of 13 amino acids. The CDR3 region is CASSGGATDTQYF. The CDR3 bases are TGTGCCAGCAGCGGGGGGGCCACAGATACGCAGTATTTT.

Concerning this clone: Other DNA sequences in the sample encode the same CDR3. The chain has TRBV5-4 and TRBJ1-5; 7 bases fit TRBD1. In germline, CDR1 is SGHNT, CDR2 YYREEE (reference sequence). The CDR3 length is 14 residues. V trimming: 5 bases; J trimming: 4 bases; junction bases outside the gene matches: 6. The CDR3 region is CASSPGGSNQPQHF. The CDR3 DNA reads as TGTGCCAGCAGTCCAGGGGGGAGTAATCAGCCCCAGCATTTT.

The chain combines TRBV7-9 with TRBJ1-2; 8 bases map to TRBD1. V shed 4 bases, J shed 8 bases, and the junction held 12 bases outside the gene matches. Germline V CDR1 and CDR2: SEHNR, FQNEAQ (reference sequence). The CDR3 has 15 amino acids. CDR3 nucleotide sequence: TGTGCCAGCAGCTACGCAGGGGGCGCGGTAGCCGGCTACACCTTC. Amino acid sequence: CASSYAGGAVAGYTF.

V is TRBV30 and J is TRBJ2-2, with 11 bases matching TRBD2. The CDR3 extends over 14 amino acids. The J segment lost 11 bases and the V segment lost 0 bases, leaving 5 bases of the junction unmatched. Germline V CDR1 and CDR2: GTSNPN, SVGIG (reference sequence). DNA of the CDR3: TGTGCCTGGAGTGTAGGGCTAGCGGGGGGTGAGCTGTTTTTT. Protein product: CAWSVGLAGGELFF.

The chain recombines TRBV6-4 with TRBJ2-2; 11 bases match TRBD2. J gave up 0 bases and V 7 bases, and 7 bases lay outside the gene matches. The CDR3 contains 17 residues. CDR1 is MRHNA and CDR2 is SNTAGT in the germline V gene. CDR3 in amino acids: CASTFSSGGPNTGELFF. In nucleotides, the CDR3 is TGTGCCAGCACCTTCTCTAGCGGGGGGCCGAACACCGGGGAGCTGTTTTTT.

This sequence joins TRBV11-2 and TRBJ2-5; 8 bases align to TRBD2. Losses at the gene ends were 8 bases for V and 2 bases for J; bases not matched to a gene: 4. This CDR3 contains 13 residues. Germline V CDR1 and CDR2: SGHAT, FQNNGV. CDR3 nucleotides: TGTGCCAGCTCGGGGGGGCTGCAAGAGACCCAGTACTTC. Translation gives CASSGGLQETQYF.

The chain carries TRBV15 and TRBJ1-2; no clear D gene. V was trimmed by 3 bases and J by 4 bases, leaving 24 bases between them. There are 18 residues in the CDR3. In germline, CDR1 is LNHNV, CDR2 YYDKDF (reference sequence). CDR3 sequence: CATSSLMIVSVFFYGYTF. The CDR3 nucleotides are TGTGCCACCAGCAGCCTGATGATTGTATCGGTCTTCTTCTATGGCTACACCTTC.

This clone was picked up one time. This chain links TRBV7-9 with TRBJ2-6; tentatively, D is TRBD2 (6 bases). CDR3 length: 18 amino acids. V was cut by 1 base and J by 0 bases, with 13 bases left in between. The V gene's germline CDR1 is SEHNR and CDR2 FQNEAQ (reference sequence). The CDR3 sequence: CASSLDAGSSSGANVLTF. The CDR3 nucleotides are TGTGCCAGCAGCTTAGACGCGGGGTCGAGCTCTGGGGCCAACGTCCTGACTTTC.

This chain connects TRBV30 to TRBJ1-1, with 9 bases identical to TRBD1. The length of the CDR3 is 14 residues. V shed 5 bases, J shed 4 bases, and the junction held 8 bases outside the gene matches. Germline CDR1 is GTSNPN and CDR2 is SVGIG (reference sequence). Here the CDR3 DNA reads TGTGCCTGGGGGACAGGGAGAAGGGGCACTGAAGCTTTCTTT. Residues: CAWGTGRRGTEAFF.

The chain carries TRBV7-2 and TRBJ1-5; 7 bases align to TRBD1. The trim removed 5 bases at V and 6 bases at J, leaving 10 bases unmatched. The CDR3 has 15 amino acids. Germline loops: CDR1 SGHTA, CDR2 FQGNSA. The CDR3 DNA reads TGTGCCAGCAGCCCCGGGACAGTGGGGATTCAGCCCCAGCATTTT. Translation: CASSPGTVGIQPQHF.

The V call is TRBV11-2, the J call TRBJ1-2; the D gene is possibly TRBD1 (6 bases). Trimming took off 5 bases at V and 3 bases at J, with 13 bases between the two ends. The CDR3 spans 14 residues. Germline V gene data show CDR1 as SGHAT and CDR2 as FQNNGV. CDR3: CASSHLQGDYGYTF. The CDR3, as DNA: TGTGCCAGCAGCCACTTACAGGGAGACTATGGCTACACCTTC.